This T cell receptor beta chain was profiled in a study of T-cell reconstitution after alpha-beta-depleted transplantation in children. Findings and limits, study-wide: One year post-transplant, T-cell counts and diversity were largely derived from T cells produced anew. Recipient T cells and thymic progenitors that survived gave rise to the high TCRbeta diversity observed at day 60 in some patients. Expanded graft clones, several hundred of them, were reportedly the source of alpha-beta T cells about two months after transplant.

The library targeted TCRbeta and was prepared with unique molecular identifiers. TCRdb reprocessed the PCR reads with MiXCR, giving one entry per CDR3 protein. The table lists hundreds of thousands of distinct CDR3 sequences, about 10% of them singletons. This clonotype was picked up many times. Its antigen is not identified. Trimming took 0 bases from V and 4 from J; bases not matched to a gene: 7. The CDR3 extends over 16 amino acids. The germline CDR1 and CDR2 sequences are LGHNA and YNFKEQ. Sequences were derived from PBMCs, sampled before TCRalphabeta/CD19-depleted stem cell transplant. This sequence originates from a child aged 2-15 years with inherited bone marrow failure, due to receive a stem cell transplant. The rearrangement links TRBV4-2 to TRBJ2-5, with 8 bases identical to TRBD2. CDR3 region: CASSQEGAGVRETQYF. The CDR3 DNA sequence: TGTGCCAGCAGCCAAGAAGGAGCGGGAGTAAGAGAGACCCAGTACTTC.